This is a list of T cell receptor beta chains from one sample in a study of T cells in Graves' hyperthyroidism and ophthalmopathy. From the multiplex PCR reads, TCRdb called clonotypes with MiXCR, one entry per CDR3 protein. The data show around 580,000 distinct CDR3 sequences, 40% to 55% seen once. Material: peripheral blood or thyroid tissue (not recorded which). The receptors were sampled from a woman between 18 and 29 years old with Graves' hyperthyroidism. The CDR3 runs from the conserved cysteine through the conserved F or W. The order of the fields is J gene, D gene, clone size, V gene, CDR3 protein, CDR3 DNA. D genes are given only for firm matches. A row's size may be missing; if present it is once, few, many or a size class.

TRBJ1-1 TRBD1 many TRBV29-1 CSGKDRGNTEAFF TGCAGCGGGAAAGACAGGGGGAACACTGAAGCTTTCTTT
TRBJ2-2 TRBD1 NA TRBV25-1 CASSSDRGRDTGELFF TGTGCCAGCAGTTCGGACAGGGGGCGCGACACCGGGGAGCTGTTTTTT
TRBJ2-5 NA few TRBV4-1 CASSQVGGKETQYF TGCGCCAGCAGCCAAGTCGGGGGTAAAGAGACCCAGTACTTC
TRBJ1-1 NA few TRBV20-1 CSALSGRHNEQFF TGCAGTGCCCTTAGCGGGAGACACAATGAGCAGTTCTTT
TRBJ1-1 NA NA TRBV5-6 CASSLVSLGGAEAFF TGTGCCAGCAGCTTGGTTTCCCTAGGGGGAGCGGAAGCTTTCTTT
TRBJ1-2 NA few TRBV11-1 CASSPGFWGYTF TGTGCCAGCAGCCCGGGATTTTGGGGCTACACCTTT
TRBJ1-5 TRBD1 many TRBV4-1 CASSLAGQVNQPQHF TGCGCCAGCAGCCTGGCGGGACAGGTCAATCAGCCCCAGCATTTT
TRBJ1-6 TRBD1 many TRBV10-1 CASSETGANSPLHF TGCGCCAGCAGTGAGACAGGGGCGAATTCACCCCTCCACTTT
TRBJ2-7 TRBD1 NA TRBV29-1 CSLVDRGAYEQYF TGCAGCTTGGTTGACAGGGGAGCCTACGAGCAGTACTTC
TRBJ2-7 NA many TRBV20-1 CSARDLARSYEQYF TGCAGTGCTAGAGATCTTGCCCGATCCTACGAGCAGTACTTC
TRBJ2-7 TRBD2 NA TRBV20-1 CSARVGWGTSRSSYEQYF TGCAGTGCTAGAGTAGGATGGGGGACTAGCAGGAGCTCCTACGAGCAGTACTTC
TRBJ2-7 NA many TRBV7-9 CASSSGPSDEQYF TGCGCCAGCAGCTCCGGACCTAGCGACGAGCAGTACTTC
TRBJ1-5 TRBD1 NA TRBV19 CASSIRQGARGSNQPQHF TGTGCCAGTAGTATAAGACAGGGGGCGAGGGGTAGCAATCAGCCCCAGCATTTT
TRBJ1-1 TRBD1 NA TRBV9 CASSHPDPGQGPWTEAFF TGTGCCAGCAGCCATCCAGACCCGGGACAGGGGCCCTGGACTGAAGCTTTCTTT
TRBJ1-5 NA NA TRBV14 CASSQTLPDQETQHF TGTGCCAGCAGCCAAACCCTCCCGGACCAAGAGACCCAGCATTTT
TRBJ2-3 TRBD2 few TRBV20-1 CSASTGLAGHFSTDTQYF TGCAGTGCTAGTACGGGACTAGCGGGACATTTTAGCACAGATACGCAGTATTTT
TRBJ2-7 NA NA TRBV10-3 CAITGSGAYEQYF TGTGCCATCACTGGGTCGGGGGCCTACGAGCAGTACTTC
TRBJ2-7 NA NA TRBV4-1 CASSQDREGQEQYF TGCGCCAGCAGCCAAGACAGGGAGGGACAAGAGCAGTACTTC
TRBJ2-5 TRBD1 NA TRBV6-5 CASSPSTGSGETQYF TGTGCCAGCAGTCCATCGACAGGGTCCGGGGAGACCCAGTACTTC
TRBJ2-2 NA many TRBV5-1 CASSLQGRNTGELFF TGCGCCAGCAGCTTGCAGGGACGGAACACCGGGGAGCTGTTTTTT